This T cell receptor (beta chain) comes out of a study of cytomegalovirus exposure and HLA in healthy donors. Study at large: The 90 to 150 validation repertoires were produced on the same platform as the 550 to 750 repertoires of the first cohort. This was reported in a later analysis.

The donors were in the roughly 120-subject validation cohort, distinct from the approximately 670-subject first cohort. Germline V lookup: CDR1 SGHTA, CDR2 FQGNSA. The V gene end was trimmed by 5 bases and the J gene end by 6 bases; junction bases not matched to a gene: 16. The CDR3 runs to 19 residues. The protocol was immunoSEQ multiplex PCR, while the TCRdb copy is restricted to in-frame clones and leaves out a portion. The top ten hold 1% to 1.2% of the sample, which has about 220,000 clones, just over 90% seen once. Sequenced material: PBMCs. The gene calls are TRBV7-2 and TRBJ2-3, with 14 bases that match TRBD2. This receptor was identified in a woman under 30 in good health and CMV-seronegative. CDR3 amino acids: CASSRRTSGRLTGGDTQYF. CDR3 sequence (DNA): TGTGCCAGCAGCCGTCGGACTAGCGGGAGGCTCACGGGTGGGGATACGCAGTATTTT.